These 23 T cell receptor beta chains were sequenced from one sample in a study of T-cell reconstitution after alpha-beta-depleted transplantation in children. A TCRbeta library incorporating unique molecular identifiers was prepared. TCRdb re-derived calls from the PCR reads in MiXCR, one entry per CDR3 protein. The sample has some 110,000 distinct CDR3 sequences, around a tenth seen once; the top ten hold under 40%. The source was PBMCs, collected before TCRalphabeta/CD19-depleted stem cell transplant. All receptors derive from a boy younger than 10 with acute lymphoblastic leukemia, due to receive a stem cell transplant.

This clonotype was counted only a few times. This chain uses TRBV24-1 with TRBJ2-1; no definite D call. CDR1 is KGHDR, CDR2 SFDVKD, per germline. The CDR3 totals 15 residues. Between the trimmed V and J ends, which lost 0 bases and 2 bases, there was a span of 7 bases. The CDR3 DNA is TGTGCCACCAGTGATTTGGGGAAGGCCTACAATGAGCAGTTCTTC. Protein sequence: CATSDLGKAYNEQFF.

The chain couples TRBV19 to TRBJ1-1; D might be TRBD1 (6 bases). V dropped 3 bases and J dropped 8 bases, with 13 bases sitting between them. CDR1 LNHDA and CDR2 SQIVND come from the germline V gene (reference sequence). CDR3 length: 13 amino acids. As DNA, the CDR3 is TGTGCCAGTAGTATGCCCGTGGGGGCCGAAGCTTTCTTT. Its protein product is CASSMPVGAEAFF.

This clonotype was found a few times. The gene calls are TRBV4-3 and TRBJ2-3; possible D gene TRBD2, 6 bases. There are 18 residues in the CDR3. Per the germline V gene, CDR1 is LGHNA and CDR2 is YSLEER. Trimming cost V 0 bases and J 4 bases, with 20 bases left between them. In nucleotides, the CDR3 is TGCGCCAGCAGCCAAGATAGGGGTAACGGACTACTGTCAGATACGCAGTATTTT. Translating it yields CASSQDRGNGLLSDTQYF.

In its sample, this clonotype was seen a few times. The chain joins TRBV18 to TRBJ1-3, with D unresolved. CDR1 is KGHSH, CDR2 LQKENI, per germline. Trimming cost V 3 bases and J 0 bases, with 9 bases left between them. The CDR3 spans 15 residues. The CDR3 spells CASSPSADSGNTIYF. The CDR3 DNA sequence: TGTGCCAGCTCACCCTCGGCAGACTCTGGAAACACCATATATTTT.

The chain recombines TRBV11-2 with TRBJ2-2; perhaps TRBD1 as D (6 bases). This CDR3 spans 15 amino acids. The germline V gene has CDR1 SGHAT and CDR2 FQNNGV. The V end lost 5 bases, the J end lost 1 base, and 11 bases lay between the germline ends. CDR3 protein: CASSPLTGNTGELFF. For the CDR3, the DNA is TGTGCCAGCAGCCCACTGACAGGGAACACCGGGGAGCTGTTTTTT.

The chain recombines TRBV30 with TRBJ2-1, with TRBD2 identical over 8 bases. J was trimmed by 4 bases and V by 3 bases; bases with no gene match: 2. The CDR3 length is 13 residues. The germline gives CDR1 GTSNPN, CDR2 SVGIG (reference sequence). The CDR3: CAWRAGAYNEQFF. For the CDR3, the DNA is TGTGCCTGGAGAGCGGGAGCGTACAATGAGCAGTTCTTC.

The sample holds a few counts of this clonotype. The chain has TRBV20-1 and TRBJ1-1; 9 bases are shared with TRBD1. After removal of 2 bases from V and 7 bases from J, the junction contained 5 bases not matched to a gene. The CDR3 is 13 residues long. Germline lookup yields CDR1 DFQATT and CDR2 SNEGSKA (reference sequence). CDR3 sequence: CSARQTGGDEAFF. For the CDR3, the DNA is TGCAGTGCTAGACAAACAGGGGGCGATGAAGCTTTCTTT.

J is TRBJ2-5 and V is TRBV20-1; D remains ambiguous. Germline CDR1 and CDR2: DFQATT and SNEGSKA (reference sequence). The ends were cut back, 5 bases at V and 1 base at J, with 8 bases in the middle. The CDR3 has 12 amino acids. CDR3 DNA sequence: TGCAGTGCTCGGACGGGCCAAGAGACCCAGTACTTC. This encodes CSARTGQETQYF.

The sample holds many counts of this clonotype. The rearrangement uses TRBV15 and TRBJ2-1, with D possibly being TRBD1 or TRBD2 (5 bases each). The germline V gene has CDR1 LNHNV and CDR2 YYDKDF (reference sequence). The CDR3 has 18 amino acids. Trimming pared 0 bases from V and 5 bases from J, leaving 20 bases between. DNA of the CDR3: TGTGCCACCAGCAGAGATTTATCGGGACCTCGTCTCGACAATGAGCAGTTCTTC. Protein: CATSRDLSGPRLDNEQFF.

The sample holds many counts of this clonotype. CDR3 loop: CASSEGGIAEAFF. CDR3 DNA: TGTGCCAGCAGCGAGGGAGGAATCGCTGAAGCTTTCTTT. The gene calls are TRBV7-9 and TRBJ1-1; D not certain. The germline V gene has CDR1 SEHNR and CDR2 FQNEAQ (reference sequence). The CDR3 extends over 13 amino acids. With 5 bases removed from V and 6 bases from J, the gap between germline ends came to 13 bases.

This clonotype was observed at least ten times. The genes are TRBV5-1 and TRBJ2-7, with 14 nucleotides matching TRBD2. J lost 5 bases, V lost 1 base, and 2 bases had no gene match. The CDR3 is made up of 15 amino acids. Germline CDR1 and CDR2: SGHRS and YFSETQ. The CDR3, as DNA: TGCGCCAGCAGCTTGCCGGGACTAGCGGGAGACGAGCAGTACTTC. This sequence encodes CASSLPGLAGDEQYF. The full variable domain, in which reference TRBV5-1 and TRBJ2-7 provide the parts outside the CDR3, is KAGVTQTPRYLIKTRGQQVTLSCSPISGHRSVSWYQQTPGQGLQFLFEYFSETQRNKGNFPGRFSGRQFSNSRSEMNVSTLELGDSALYLCASSLPGLAGDEQYFGPGTRLTVT.

This clonotype showed up just a few times. CDR3 coding DNA: TGTGCCAGCAGCGTAGGATTACTAGCGGGAGGTCGGGATGAGCAGTTCTTC. Translation gives CASSVGLLAGGRDEQFF. The chain links TRBV9 to TRBJ2-1, with TRBD2 identical over 12 bases. This CDR3 is built from 17 residues. V lost 0 bases, J lost 8 bases, and 9 bases stayed unmatched. Germline V gene data show CDR1 as SGDLS and CDR2 as YYNGEE.

As DNA, the CDR3 is TGTGCCAGCAGTTTAGCAGGGTGGGAGACCCAGTACTTC. The encoded protein is CASSLAGWETQYF. The chain employs TRBV12-3 or TRBV12-4 and TRBJ2-5, with unresolved D. V lost 0 bases and J lost 5, with 7 bases in between. This CDR3 is 13 amino acids long.

This clonotype appeared many times. This chain joins TRBV5-6 and TRBJ2-1, with unresolved D. CDR3 size: 16 residues. Per germline, CDR1 SGHDT and CDR2 YYEEEE. Trimming took 4 bases from V and 2 from J, leaving 16 bases between them. CDR3 in amino acids: CASSPGRRPTYNEQFF. The CDR3 DNA sequence: TGTGCCAGCAGCCCCGGCCGTAGACCTACCTACAATGAGCAGTTCTTC.

This clonotype was picked up a small number of times. The chain employs TRBV28 and TRBJ1-2; D may be TRBD1 (6 bases). Germline V gene sequence: CDR1 MDHEN, CDR2 SYDVKM. Trimming cost V 1 base and J 4 bases, with 13 bases left between them. This CDR3 has 15 residues. CDR3 sequence (DNA): TGTGCCAGCAGTTTATTGGACAGTGATCCCTATGGCTACACCTTC. It translates to CASSLLDSDPYGYTF.

This clonotype has at least ten counts. J is TRBJ1-1 and V is TRBV6-6; D is ambiguous. The CDR3 spans 13 residues. Per germline, CDR1 MNHNY and CDR2 SVGAGI (reference sequence). Trimming cost V 7 bases and J 0 bases, with 9 bases left between them. CDR3 sequence reads: CASKGGLNTEAFF. The CDR3 DNA reads TGTGCCAGCAAAGGTGGACTGAACACTGAAGCTTTCTTT.

In this sample, this clonotype turned up a few times. The V gene is TRBV5-1, the J gene TRBJ2-7; the match to TRBD2 covers 8 bases. There are 14 residues in the CDR3. CDR1 and CDR2 (germline): SGHRS, YFSETQ. Trimming at V came to 2 bases and at J to 7 bases, leaving 8 bases not matched to a gene. The CDR3 nucleotides read TGCGCCAGCAGCTTACTCGCGGGGGGACCAGAGCAGTACTTC. As protein: CASSLLAGGPEQYF.

The chain joins TRBV20-1 to TRBJ2-1; TRBD2 aligns across 10 bases. The CDR3 has 17 residues. Germline V gives CDR1 DFQATT, CDR2 SNEGSKA (reference sequence). J lost 4 bases, V lost 3 bases, and 12 bases had no gene match. CDR3 DNA: TGCAGTGCTAGGCGGCTAGCGGGAGAACGGGGGTACAATGAGCAGTTCTTC. Amino acid sequence: CSARRLAGERGYNEQFF.

This clonotype was seen a few times. The V gene is TRBV29-1, the J gene TRBJ2-7; 10 bases map to TRBD1. This CDR3 region has 14 residues. The germline V gene has CDR1 SQVTM and CDR2 ANQGSEA. Trimming took 6 bases from V and 4 from J; bases not matched to a gene: 9. The CDR3 protein is CSVAGQGVIYEQYF. CDR3 coding DNA: TGCAGCGTCGCTGGACAGGGGGTTATATACGAGCAGTACTTC.

This clonotype showed up many times. The chain employs TRBV12-3 or TRBV12-4 and TRBJ1-1; D is possibly TRBD1 (5 bases). The CDR3 consists of 14 residues. Trimming removed 0 bases at V and 3 bases at J, with 8 bases between. CDR3 sequence reads: CASSLAQGDTEAFF. CDR3 sequence (DNA): TGTGCCAGCAGTTTAGCGCAAGGGGACACTGAAGCTTTCTTT.

The V call is TRBV7-6, the J call TRBJ2-7, with D unresolved. Looked up from germline, CDR1 is SGHVS and CDR2 is FNYEAQ. The V end was cut by 5 bases, the J end by 6 bases, with 8 bases between. The CDR3 is 11 residues long. DNA of the CDR3: TGTGCCAGCAGCCCAGGTACCGAGCAGTACTTC. Translated: CASSPGTEQYF. The variable domain in full, completed from reference TRBV7-6 and TRBJ2-7, reads GAGVSQSPRYKVTKRGQDVALRCDPISGHVSLYWYRQALGQGPEFLTYFNYEAQQDKSGLPNDRFSAERPEGSISTLTIQRTEQRDSAMYRCASSPGTEQYFGPGTRLTVT.

This clonotype was recorded a few times. The CDR3 bases are TGTGCCAGCAGTTACTTCGTGGGAGCTGGCACAGATACGCAGTATTTT. Protein: CASSYFVGAGTDTQYF. The rearrangement uses TRBV6-5 and TRBJ2-3; a weak D match, TRBD2 (5 bases). CDR3 length: 16 amino acids. Per germline, CDR1 MNHEY and CDR2 SVGAGI. The V and J ends lost 1 base and 1 base respectively, with 12 bases between them.

This clonotype showed up just a few times. J is TRBJ2-7 and V is TRBV5-1, with 9 nucleotides matching TRBD1. Germline trimming cut 4 bases from V and 4 bases from J; bases unmatched to any gene: 6. The length of the CDR3 is 14 residues. Germline lookup yields CDR1 SGHRS and CDR2 YFSETQ. The chain's CDR3 is CASSEDRGFYEQYF. Written as DNA, the CDR3 is TGCGCCAGCAGCGAGGACAGGGGTTTTTACGAGCAGTACTTC.